These 17 T cell receptor beta chains share one sample of origin, sequenced in a study of T cell responses to AZD1222 COVID-19 vaccine. Assay: immunoSEQ multiplex PCR; the TCRdb copy retains only in-frame clones and omits some. The data contain about 69,000 clones, approximately 82% of them singletons. The starting material was peripheral blood, obtained 28 days after the second AZD1222 dose. The receptor set was obtained from an adult who received the AZD1222 COVID-19 vaccine.

This chain connects TRBV18 to TRBJ2-5; D remains unclear. Per germline, CDR1 KGHSH and CDR2 LQKENI. This CDR3 contains 13 residues. V was cut by 0 bases and J by 7 bases, with 9 bases left in between. CDR3 sequence: CASSPPGPWTQYF. The CDR3 nucleotides are TGTGCCAGCTCACCACCGGGCCCCTGGACCCAGTACTTC.

This clone was seen a few times. This chain connects TRBV9 to TRBJ2-7; 7 bases are shared with TRBD2. Unmatched junction bases numbered 5, after V lost 0 bases and J lost 2 bases. The germline CDR1 and CDR2 sequences are SGDLS and YYNGEE. The CDR3 is 15 residues long. CDR3 sequence reads: CASSVGGGGAYEQYF. The CDR3 coding sequence is TGTGCCAGCAGCGTAGGCGGCGGGGGTGCCTACGAGCAGTACTTC.

This clone occurred once. The chain links TRBV25-1 to TRBJ1-2; perhaps TRBD1 as D (6 bases). This CDR3 is 14 amino acids long. Between the trimmed V and J ends, which lost 2 bases and 5 bases, there was a span of 12 bases. CDR1 and CDR2 from the germline V gene are MGHDK and SYGVNS. In nucleotides, the CDR3 is TGTGCCAGCAGTGAAACAGGGCGGTCTTATGGCTACACCTTC. It specifies CASSETGRSYGYTF.

This chain joins TRBV6-4 and TRBJ1-2; 9 nucleotides match TRBD1. Germline V gene lookup returns CDR1 MRHNA and CDR2 SNTAGT. The CDR3 extends over 16 amino acids. J was trimmed by 4 bases and V by 4 bases; bases with no gene match: 10. The DNA for the CDR3 is TGTGCCAGCAGTGCTTCGGGAACAGGGGGCCGCTATGGCTACACCTTC. Residues: CASSASGTGGRYGYTF.

The chain is built from TRBV30 and TRBJ1-3, with D maybe TRBD1 (5 bases). Germline V gene data show CDR1 as GTSNPN and CDR2 as SVGIG (reference sequence). V was clipped by 1 base and J by 7 bases, with 17 bases between them. CDR3 length: 15 residues. CDR3 in DNA: TGTGCCTGGAGTGCCTTTGGGACCGCTGTGAACACCATATATTTT. Translation gives CAWSAFGTAVNTIYF.

This clone was recorded only once. The V and J genes are TRBV9 and TRBJ2-7, with D tentatively TRBD2 (6 bases). Germline values: CDR1 SGDLS, CDR2 YYNGEE. The CDR3 covers 14 residues. V was pared by 0 bases and J by 2 bases, with 9 bases between. In DNA, the CDR3 is TGTGCCAGCAGCGTAGGTGGGGGGACCTACGAGCAGTACTTC. Amino acid sequence: CASSVGGGTYEQYF.

The chain links TRBV6-5 to TRBJ2-7; a weak D match, TRBD2 (6 bases). V lost 8 bases to trimming and J lost 3 bases, with 14 bases between them. This CDR3 spans 13 amino acids. Germline CDR1 is MNHEY and CDR2 is SVGAGI. In nucleotides, the CDR3 is TGTGCCAGCGCCCGGGACTTCTACTACGAGCAGTACTTC. Translated, it gives CASARDFYYEQYF.

The rearrangement uses TRBV5-1 and TRBJ2-2; no clear D. Trimming left V 4 bases short and J 0 bases short, with 10 bases between. CDR1 SGHRS and CDR2 YFSETQ come from the germline V gene. The CDR3 has 15 amino acids. Here the CDR3 reads CASSDGRSNTGELFF. CDR3 in DNA: TGCGCCAGCAGCGATGGACGGTCGAACACCGGGGAGCTGTTTTTT.

This clone was detected only once. V gene TRBV10-3 combines with J gene TRBJ2-1, with 12 bases identical to TRBD2. V lost 9 bases, J lost 2 bases, and 2 bases stayed unmatched. This CDR3 region has 14 residues. Germline loops: CDR1 ENHRY, CDR2 SYGVKD. The CDR3 DNA sequence: TGTGCCATTGGACTAGCGGGGCCCTACAATGAGCAGTTCTTC. Its protein is CAIGLAGPYNEQFF.

This clone has only a few counts. V gene TRBV4-1 combines with J gene TRBJ1-2; maybe TRBD1 (5 bases). This CDR3 has 14 amino acids. CDR1 and CDR2 from the germline V gene are MGHRA and YSYEKL. Trimming took off 3 bases at V and 8 bases at J, with 16 bases between the two ends. CDR3 amino acids: CASSQGGTLFGYTF. In nucleotides, the CDR3 is TGCGCCAGCAGCCAGGGCGGGACCCTCTTCGGCTACACCTTC.

CDR3 loop: CAISGLAGGMDEQFF. In DNA, the CDR3 is TGTGCCATCAGTGGCTTAGCGGGGGGGATGGATGAGCAGTTCTTC. This chain uses TRBV10-3 with TRBJ2-1; 11 nucleotides line up with TRBD2. The CDR3 extends over 15 amino acids. V lost 4 bases to trimming and J lost 8 bases; unmatched junction nucleotides: 7. Germline V gene data show CDR1 as ENHRY and CDR2 as SYGVKD.

This chain links TRBV5-6 with TRBJ1-4; D is unresolved. The CDR3 runs 14 residues. V was clipped by 0 bases and J by 0 bases, with 3 bases between them. Germline CDR1 SGHDT, CDR2 YYEEEE. CDR3 residues: CASSLVATNEKLFF. The CDR3 DNA sequence: TGTGCCAGCAGCTTGGTGGCAACTAATGAAAAACTGTTTTTT.

V is TRBV15 and J is TRBJ2-2, with TRBD1 as a possible D gene (6 bases). CDR3 size: 14 residues. Deletions cut 3 bases from V and 8 bases from J, with 13 bases between. Germline V gene lookup returns CDR1 LNHNV and CDR2 YYDKDF (reference sequence). Here the CDR3 DNA reads TGTGCCACCAGCAGGGCCAGGGGCGAGGGGGAGCTGTTTTTT. Protein sequence: CATSRARGEGELFF. Filled out from reference TRBV15 and TRBJ2-2, the complete variable domain reads DAMVIQNPRYQVTQFGKPVTLSCSQTLNHNVMYWYQQKSSQAPKLLFHYYDKDFNNEADTPDNFQSRRPNTSFCFLDIRSPGLGDTAMYLCATSRARGEGELFFGEGSRLTVL.

The rearrangement links TRBV29-1 to TRBJ2-7; D gene ambiguous. Germline CDR1 reads SQVTM; CDR2 reads ANQGSEA. V shed 2 bases and J shed 2 bases, with 4 bases lying between them. CDR3 size: 11 residues. In DNA, the CDR3 is TGCAGCGTTGAAACGACCTACGAGCAGTACTTC. It yields the protein CSVETTYEQYF.

The V and J genes are TRBV18 and TRBJ1-6; 10 bases align to TRBD1. Germline CDR1 is KGHSH and CDR2 is LQKENI. Trimming at V came to 3 bases and at J to 9 bases, leaving 8 bases not matched to a gene. This CDR3 region has 16 residues. Written as DNA, the CDR3 is TGTGCCAGCTCACCGGGTACGGGACAGGGGAGTTCACCCCTCCACTTT. This encodes CASSPGTGQGSSPLHF.

The rearrangement links TRBV5-6 to TRBJ1-2; D is possibly TRBD1 (6 bases). V gave up 2 bases and J gave up 4 bases, with 9 bases separating them. CDR1 is SGHDT, CDR2 YYEEEE, per germline. The CDR3 is 13 residues long. CDR3 amino acids: CASSLQGPYGYTF. DNA of the CDR3: TGTGCCAGCAGCTTACAGGGACCCTATGGCTACACCTTC.

The chain has TRBV10-1 and TRBJ2-3, with 10 bases fitting TRBD2. This CDR3 has 16 residues. J lost 6 bases, V lost 5 bases, and 11 bases had no gene match. Germline-derived CDR1 and CDR2 are WNHNN and SYGVQD (reference sequence). This CDR3 reads CASSPGTSAFGDTQYF. DNA for the CDR3: TGCGCCAGCAGTCCCGGGACTAGCGCATTTGGGGATACGCAGTATTTT.